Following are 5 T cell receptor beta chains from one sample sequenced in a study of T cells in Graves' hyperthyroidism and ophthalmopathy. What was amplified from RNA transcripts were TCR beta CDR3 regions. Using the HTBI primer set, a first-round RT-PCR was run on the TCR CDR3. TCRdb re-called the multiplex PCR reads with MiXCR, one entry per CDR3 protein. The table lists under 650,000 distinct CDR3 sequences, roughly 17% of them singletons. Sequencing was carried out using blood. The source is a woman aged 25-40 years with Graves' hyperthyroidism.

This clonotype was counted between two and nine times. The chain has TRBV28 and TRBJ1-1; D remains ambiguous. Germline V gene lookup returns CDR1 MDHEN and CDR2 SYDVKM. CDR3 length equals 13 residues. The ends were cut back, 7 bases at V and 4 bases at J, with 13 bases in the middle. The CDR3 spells CASTPLWSTEAFF. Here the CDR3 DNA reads TGTGCCAGCACCCCCCTGTGGAGCACTGAAGCTTTCTTT.

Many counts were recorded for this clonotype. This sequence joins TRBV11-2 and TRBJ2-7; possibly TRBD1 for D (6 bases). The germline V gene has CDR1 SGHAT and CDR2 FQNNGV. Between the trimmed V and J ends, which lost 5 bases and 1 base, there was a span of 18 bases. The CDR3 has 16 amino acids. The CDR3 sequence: CASSPGQLQMSYEQYF. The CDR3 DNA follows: TGTGCCAGCAGCCCCGGACAGCTCCAGATGTCCTACGAGCAGTACTTC.

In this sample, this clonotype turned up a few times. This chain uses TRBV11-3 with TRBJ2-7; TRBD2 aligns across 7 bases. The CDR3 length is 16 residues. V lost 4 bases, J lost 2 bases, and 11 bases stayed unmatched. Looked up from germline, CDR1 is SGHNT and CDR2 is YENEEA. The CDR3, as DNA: TGTGCCAGCAGCTGGCTGGGTGGCGGGAGCGCCTACGAGCAGTACTTC. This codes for CASSWLGGGSAYEQYF.

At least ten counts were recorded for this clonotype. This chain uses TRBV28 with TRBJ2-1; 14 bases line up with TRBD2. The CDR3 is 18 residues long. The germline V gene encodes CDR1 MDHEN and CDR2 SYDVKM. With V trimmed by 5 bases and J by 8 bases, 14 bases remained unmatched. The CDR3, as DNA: TGTGCCAGCAGTAAATATCGGACTAGCGGGAGGAATGGTGATGAGCAGTTCTTC. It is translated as CASSKYRTSGRNGDEQFF.

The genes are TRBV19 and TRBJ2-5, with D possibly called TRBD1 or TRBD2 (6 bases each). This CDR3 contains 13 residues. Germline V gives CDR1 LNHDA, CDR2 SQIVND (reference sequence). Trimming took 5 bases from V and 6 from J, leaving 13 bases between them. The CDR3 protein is CASSPGDLKTQYF. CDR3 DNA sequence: TGTGCCAGTAGTCCAGGGGACTTGAAGACCCAGTACTTC.